The 11 T cell receptor beta chains given below trace back to one sample, sequenced in a study of cytomegalovirus exposure and HLA in healthy donors. The PCR ran on 60 Vbeta and 13 Jbeta primers. Clones were sequenced by immunoSEQ multiplex PCR, and TCRdb holds only the in-frame ones, with some missing. Of about 180,000 clones in the sample, about three quarters were seen once. The source material was PBMCs. The receptors originated from a man younger than 30 in good health and CMV-seronegative.

The chain couples TRBV28 to TRBJ1-2; D remains ambiguous. CDR1 is MDHEN, CDR2 SYDVKM, per germline. The ends were cut back, 7 bases at V and 2 bases at J, with 5 bases in the middle. CDR3 size: 11 residues. Here the CDR3 reads CASTGNYGYTF. CDR3 in DNA: TGTGCCAGCACGGGAAACTATGGCTACACCTTC.

The chain combines TRBV6-5 with TRBJ1-2; D unclear. V was clipped by 1 base and J by 6 bases, with 9 bases between them. The germline CDR1 and CDR2 sequences are MNHEY and SVGAGI. CDR3 length equals 13 residues. The CDR3 region has the DNA TGTGCCAGCAGTTACTGGCAGAGGGATGGCTACACCTTC. Residues: CASSYWQRDGYTF.

This clone has at least ten counts. The rearrangement links TRBV6-4 to TRBJ2-2; TRBD1 might be the D (6 bases). Deletions cut 2 bases from V and 2 bases from J, with 6 bases between. Per germline, CDR1 MRHNA and CDR2 SNTAGT. This CDR3 region has 14 residues. The CDR3 loop is CASSDGTNTGELFF. DNA for the CDR3: TGTGCCAGCAGTGACGGGACAAACACCGGGGAGCTGTTTTTT.

The chain uses TRBV6-5 and TRBJ1-6; a possible D gene is TRBD1 (6 bases). Trimming took 4 bases from V and 7 from J, leaving 17 bases between them. CDR3 length equals 16 residues. In germline, CDR1 is MNHEY, CDR2 SVGAGI. The CDR3 sequence is CASSSYRLQGNSPLHF. The CDR3 DNA follows: TGTGCCAGCAGTTCATACCGGTTACAGGGAAATTCACCCCTCCACTTT.

This clone was seen a handful of times. The gene calls are TRBV9 and TRBJ2-1; 8 positions match TRBD2. The CDR3 totals 13 residues. The V and J ends lost 4 bases and 9 bases, in that order; junction bases with no gene match: 6. Germline CDR1 and CDR2: SGDLS and YYNGEE. CDR3 bases: TGTGCCAGCAGCTCTGGACTAGCAGTTGAGCAGTTCTTC. Its protein is CASSSGLAVEQFF.

The chain links TRBV4-2 to TRBJ2-2; 8 bases fit TRBD2. The CDR3 is 16 amino acids. Losses at the gene ends were 0 bases for V and 5 bases for J; bases not matched to a gene: 5. Germline V gives CDR1 LGHNA, CDR2 YNFKEQ. DNA of the CDR3: TGTGCCAGCAGCCAAGATCGGGGGGGTAGAACCGGGGAGCTGTTTTTT. Its translation is CASSQDRGGRTGELFF.

For the CDR3, the DNA is TGTGCCAGCAGTGAAGGGCTAGCCTACGAGCAGTACTTC. Translated, it gives CASSEGLAYEQYF. The chain is built from TRBV6-1 and TRBJ2-7, with D unclear. Trimming removed 1 base at V and 2 bases at J, with 6 bases between. The CDR3 has 13 residues. Germline CDR1 reads MNHNS; CDR2 reads SASEGT.

This clone appeared a few times. This chain uses TRBV5-1 with TRBJ1-2; no clear D. Between the trimmed V and J ends, which lost 0 bases and 0 bases, there was a span of 12 bases. This CDR3 spans 16 amino acids. Germline lookup yields CDR1 SGHRS and CDR2 YFSETQ. The CDR3 loop reads CASSLGEEGANYGYTF. For the CDR3, the DNA is TGCGCCAGCAGCTTGGGGGAGGAGGGCGCTAACTATGGCTACACCTTC.

This clone was seen only once. The J gene is TRBJ2-7, the V gene TRBV29-1; possibly TRBD2 for D (5 bases). The germline CDR1 and CDR2 sequences are SQVTM and ANQGSEA. This CDR3 has 14 residues. Trimming took 2 bases from V and 2 from J, leaving 13 bases between them. The DNA of the CDR3 is TGCAGCGTTGAAATAGGACTCGCCCCCTACGAGCAGTACTTC. Its translation: CSVEIGLAPYEQYF.

V usage is TRBV10-3 and J usage is TRBJ1-6; D is uncertain. Germline assignment: CDR1 ENHRY and CDR2 SYGVKD. With 4 bases removed from V and 8 bases from J, the gap between germline ends came to 9 bases. The CDR3 contains 13 residues. The DNA of the CDR3 is TGTGCCATCAGTGGTCAGGCAGATTCACCCCTCCACTTT. Amino acid sequence: CAISGQADSPLHF.

The rearrangement uses TRBV5-1 and TRBJ2-3; 9 positions agree with TRBD2. Losses at the gene ends were 3 bases for V and 0 bases for J; bases not matched to a gene: 8. This CDR3 has 17 residues. The germline V gene has CDR1 SGHRS and CDR2 YFSETQ. CDR3 sequence: CASSSGRGGPSTDTQYF. The CDR3, as DNA: TGCGCCAGCAGCTCCGGGCGGGGGGGCCCAAGCACAGATACGCAGTATTTT.